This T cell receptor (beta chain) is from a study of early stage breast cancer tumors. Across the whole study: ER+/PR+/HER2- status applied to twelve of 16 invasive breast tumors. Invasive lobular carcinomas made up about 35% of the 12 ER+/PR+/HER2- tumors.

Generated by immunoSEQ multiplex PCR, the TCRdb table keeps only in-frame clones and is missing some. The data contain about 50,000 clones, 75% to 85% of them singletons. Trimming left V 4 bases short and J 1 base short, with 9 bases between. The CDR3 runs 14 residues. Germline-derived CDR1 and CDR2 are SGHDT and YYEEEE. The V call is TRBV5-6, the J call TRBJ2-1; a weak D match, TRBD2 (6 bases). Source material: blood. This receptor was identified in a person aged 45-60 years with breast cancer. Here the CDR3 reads CASSPEGSYNEQFF. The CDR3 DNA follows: TGTGCCAGCAGCCCGGAGGGTTCCTACAATGAGCAGTTCTTC.